This TCR beta chain was found in a study of shared clonotypes between healthy human individuals. Of note for this clone: Antigen unknown.

Only in-frame clones appear in the TCRdb table, and some are missing; sequencing was by immunoSEQ multiplex PCR. The sample has 2 million to 2.5 million clones, approximately 95% seen once; the top ten hold 0.3% to 0.4%. Overall study findings and caveats: Among non-shared clonotypes, generation probabilities were lower than among those shared by all four donors. A few donors shared approximately 5% of their naive CD4 clonotypes.

CDR3 length: 16 amino acids. J gave up 2 bases and V 4 bases, and 10 bases lay outside the gene matches. Germline V CDR1 and CDR2: SGDLS, YYNGEE. Source material: naive CD4+ T cells from PBMCs. Subset meaning: CD45RA+ positively selected. The V and J genes are TRBV9 and TRBJ2-7; 9 positions agree with TRBD1. This TCR was recovered from a man aged 18 to 35 in good health. Some clones in this sample may be carry-over from other donors' samples. The CDR3 sequence is CASSPGEGQGAYEQYF. For the CDR3, the DNA is TGTGCCAGCAGCCCCGGGGAGGGACAGGGTGCCTACGAGCAGTACTTC.